The 4 T cell receptor beta chains reported below all come from one sample, sequenced in a study of T cells after yellow fever vaccination. TCRdb used MiXCR to reprocess the 5' RACE reads, holding one entry per CDR3 protein. The table records 300,000 or so distinct CDR3 sequences, approximately 13% of them present only once. Source: CD4+ T cells sorted from PBMCs, taken 45 days after the yellow fever booster vaccination. Receptors were obtained from a young man who received the YFV17D yellow fever vaccine.

The CDR3 DNA reads as TGTGCCAGCAGAAAACGGCGGGGCACAGATACGCAGTATTTT. Translation gives CASRKRRGTDTQYF. This chain joins TRBV7-9 and TRBJ2-3, with D possibly being TRBD2 (5 bases). The CDR3 spans 14 residues. Germline CDR1 reads SEHNR; CDR2 reads FQNEAQ (reference sequence). V lost 6 bases, J lost 1 base, and 11 bases lay in between. Supplemented by reference TRBV7-9 and TRBJ2-3, the full variable domain reads DTGVSQNPRHKITKRGQNVTFRCDPISEHNRLYWYRQTLGQGPEFLTYFQNEAQLEKSRLLSDRFSAERPKGSFSTLEIQRTEQGDSAMYLCASRKRRGTDTQYFGPGTRLTVL.

This clonotype has more than one count but fewer than ten. The genes are TRBV20-1 and TRBJ2-7; D gene unclear. CDR3 size: 13 residues. Trimming removed 0 bases from V and 3 bases from J, with 9 bases in between. CDR1 is DFQATT, CDR2 SNEGSKA, per germline (reference sequence). CDR3 nucleotides: TGCAGTGCTAGAGATAGTGCCTTCTACGAGCAGTACTTC. Translating it yields CSARDSAFYEQYF.

This chain joins TRBV9 and TRBJ2-5; the match to TRBD2 covers 7 bases. J lost 5 bases, V lost 1 base, and 8 bases had no gene match. CDR1 SGDLS and CDR2 YYNGEE come from the germline V gene. This CDR3 has 15 residues. In DNA form, the CDR3 reads TGTGCCAGCAGCGTAAGAGTGGGAGCGGGGGAGACCCAGTACTTC. Translation gives CASSVRVGAGETQYF.

This clonotype was seen only a few times. V usage is TRBV4-3 and J usage is TRBJ2-1; D remains ambiguous. V lost 4 bases and J lost 5, with 9 bases in between. This CDR3 is 13 amino acids long. Germline CDR1 and CDR2: LGHNA and YSLEER. For the CDR3, the DNA is TGCGCCAGCAGCCTAGTGGGGAACAATGAGCAGTTCTTC. Translating gives CASSLVGNNEQFF.